The clone carrying this T cell receptor beta chain appeared once. The data stem from a study of blood T cell repertoires in COVID-19. Trimming pared 3 bases from V and 8 bases from J, leaving 11 bases between. CDR1 is MDHEN and CDR2 is SYDVKM in the germline V gene. This CDR3 is 13 amino acids long. In the source study's methods: The authors estimated nucleated cell counts from reference gene primer amplification. Produced via immunoSEQ multiplex PCR; TCRdb's table is partial and in-frame only. V, J and clone size derive from that table, while D and trimming were established from the DNA sequence. This sample carries more than 300,000 clones, 80% to 90% of them seen once, and the ten largest clones take about 10%.

This chain joins TRBV28 and TRBJ2-1; D is ambiguous. The source material was peripheral blood. This TCR derives from a woman aged 25-40 years with COVID-19, enrolled during active disease. CDR3 DNA: TGTGCCAGCAGTTTGTCCAATAGAGATGAGCAGTTCTTC. Protein: CASSLSNRDEQFF.